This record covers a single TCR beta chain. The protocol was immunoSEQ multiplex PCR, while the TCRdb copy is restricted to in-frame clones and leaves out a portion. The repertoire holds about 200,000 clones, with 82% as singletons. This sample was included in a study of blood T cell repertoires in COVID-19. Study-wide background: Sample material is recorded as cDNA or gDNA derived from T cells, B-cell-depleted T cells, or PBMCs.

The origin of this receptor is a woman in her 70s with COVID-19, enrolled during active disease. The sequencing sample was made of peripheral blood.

The DNA of the CDR3 is TGTGCCAGCAGCCCCCAACTTCTAGCGGGAGTCTTCTACGAGCAGTACTTC. It is translated as CASSPQLLAGVFYEQYF. The chain links TRBV7-2 to TRBJ2-7; 10 bases are a match to TRBD2. CDR1 and CDR2 from the germline V gene are SGHTA and FQGNSA. The V segment lost 5 bases and the J segment 3 bases; nucleotides outside the gene matches: 13. This CDR3 has 17 amino acids. The entire variable domain, with the rest obtained from reference TRBV7-2 and TRBJ2-7, is as follows: GAGVSQSPSNKVTEKGKDVELRCDPISGHTALYWYRQSLGQGLEFLIYFQGNSAPDKSGLPSDRFSAERTGGSVSTLTIQRTQQEDSAVYLCASSPQLLAGVFYEQYFGPGTRLTVT.